The clone carrying this TCR beta chain was seen a handful of times. This sample was taken from a study of early T cells in non-severe SARS-CoV-2 infection. Study-level background: The study sequenced bulk RNA from unsorted whole blood, with chains unpaired.

Each single cDNA molecule received a unique molecular identifier. TCRdb recomputed calls from the 5' RACE reads with MiXCR, one row per CDR3 protein. This table has tens of thousands of distinct CDR3 sequences, less than 15% appearing once. After removal of 0 bases from V and 8 bases from J, the junction contained 3 bases not matched to a gene. CDR1 is SGHKS and CDR2 is YYEKEE in the germline V gene (reference sequence). The CDR3 length is 14 residues. The TCR comes from an adult who was a healthcare worker with PCR-confirmed SARS-CoV-2 infection or an uninfected control (not recorded which). The sample comprised whole blood. The gene calls are TRBV5-5 and TRBJ1-4, with TRBD1 matching over 8 bases. The CDR3 sequence is CASSLGTGSEKLFF. The DNA for the CDR3 is TGTGCCAGCAGCTTGGGGACAGGGTCCGAAAAACTGTTTTTT.